These 2 T cell receptor beta chains were sequenced from one sample in a study of T cells after yellow fever vaccination. TCRdb called the 5' RACE reads again in MiXCR, with one record for every CDR3 protein. Seen here are around 30,000 distinct CDR3 sequences, roughly a tenth observed once, and the top ten hold roughly an eighth. Sequencing was performed on PBMCs, either bulk or a sorted T-cell subset (CD4+, CD8+, memory, or dextramer-sorted; not recorded which), taken about 2 weeks after the first yellow fever vaccination. The receptors were sampled from a man between 18 and 29 years old who received the YFV17D yellow fever vaccine.

This clonotype showed up many times. The rearrangement joins TRBV7-6 to TRBJ2-7, with D uncertain. The CDR3 runs to 13 residues. Trimming removed 1 base at V and 0 bases at J, with 4 bases between. Germline lookup yields CDR1 SGHVS and CDR2 FNYEAQ. CDR3 residues: CASSLGLSYEQYF. CDR3 DNA: TGTGCCAGCAGCTTAGGTCTCTCCTACGAGCAGTACTTC.

This clonotype was seen many times. V usage is TRBV20-1 and J usage is TRBJ2-1, with 9 bases lining up with TRBD2. CDR3 size: 15 residues. After removal of 6 bases from V and 5 bases from J, the junction contained 11 bases not matched to a gene. In germline, CDR1 is DFQATT, CDR2 SNEGSKA (reference sequence). DNA of the CDR3: TGCAGTGCGCCAGTAGCGGGGGATCGTGACAATGAGCAGTTCTTC. It translates to CSAPVAGDRDNEQFF.